This T cell receptor beta chain was sequenced during a study of breast tumors, draining lymph nodes, adjacent tissues. Study-level results: Tumor repertoires ranked between lymph nodes and nontumor tissue in diversity, with V and J gene preferences. Tumor and nontumor repertoires were significantly more similar in luminal-like than in basal-like breast cancer. The lymph node origin of tumor T cells was framed as consistent with a hypothesis, not demonstrated. Most tumor T cells seemingly derive from lymph node, then expand in tumor.

As regards this clonotype: Its cognate antigen is unknown. Germline is not matched at one junction end, which may reflect a read error.

Each CDR3 protein gets one entry after TCRdb re-called the multiplex PCR reads with MiXCR. This table holds about 300,000 distinct CDR3 sequences, 30% to 35% found once. Breast cancer patients provided tissue from their axillary draining lymph nodes. Germline lookup yields CDR1 SGDLS and CDR2 YYNGEE. The CDR3 covers 15 residues. Sequences were obtained from axillary lymph node tissue. V usage is TRBV9 and J usage is TRBJ2-5; 12 nucleotides agree with TRBD1. The receptor's source is a female donor with breast cancer. Some clones in this sample may be carry-over from other donors' samples. The CDR3 DNA follows: TGTGCCAGCAGCCCGGGGACAGGGGGCCAAGAGACCCCGTACTTC. It is translated as CASSPGTGGQETPYF.